The 21 T cell receptor beta chains listed next were all sequenced from one sample in a study of PD-L1 blockade in urothelial cancer. The repertoire was sequenced with immunoSEQ multiplex PCR; TCRdb's copy has only in-frame clones and lacks some. The data hold roughly 43,000 clones, with 65% to 85% observed a single time. Time point denoted: pretreatment peripheral blood. This sample comprised PBMCs, obtained around atezolizumab (anti-PD-L1) treatment. The receptor set was obtained from a man aged 55 to 70 with urothelial cancer.

J is TRBJ2-5 and V is TRBV4-1; 8 positions match TRBD1. Germline V gene lookup returns CDR1 MGHRA and CDR2 YSYEKL. J gave up 3 bases and V 4 bases, and 10 bases lay outside the gene matches. The CDR3 totals 16 residues. The CDR3 region is CASSPQGASTEETQYF. In DNA form, the CDR3 reads TGCGCCAGCAGCCCTCAGGGGGCATCCACCGAAGAGACCCAGTACTTC.

The V call is TRBV5-5, the J call TRBJ1-1, with 12 bases identical to TRBD1. The CDR3 runs 18 residues. J lost 2 bases, V lost 2 bases, and 10 bases had no gene match. CDR1 is SGHKS and CDR2 is YYEKEE in the germline V gene (reference sequence). In nucleotides, the CDR3 is TGTGCCAGCAGCTTACTATTCCGGGACAGGGGGCGAAACACTGAAGCTTTCTTT. Residues: CASSLLFRDRGRNTEAFF.

The chain couples TRBV28 to TRBJ1-3; D unclear. CDR3 length: 15 residues. The germline V and J ends were trimmed by 5 bases and 0 bases, with 11 bases remaining between them. Germline CDR1 MDHEN, CDR2 SYDVKM. CDR3 nucleotides: TGTGCCAGCAGTCCTAGGCGACCCTCTGGAAACACCATATATTTT. It encodes CASSPRRPSGNTIYF.

This clone is labeled medium-sized. The chain recombines TRBV4-1 with TRBJ1-2, with 8 bases aligning to TRBD1. The ends lost 6 bases at V and 3 bases at J; junction bases unmatched: 12. In germline, CDR1 is MGHRA, CDR2 YSYEKL. The CDR3 runs 16 residues. The CDR3 DNA is TGCGCCAGCAGGGGACAGGAGGCTGGGGTTCACTATGGCTACACCTTC. It is translated as CASRGQEAGVHYGYTF.

V gene TRBV7-2 combines with J gene TRBJ1-2; tentatively, D is TRBD1 (5 bases). V lost 2 bases, J lost 2 bases, and 12 bases lay in between. Looked up from germline, CDR1 is SGHTA and CDR2 is FQGNSA. The CDR3 consists of 15 residues. CDR3 DNA sequence: TGTGCCAGCAGCTTAAGTGTACAGGAAAACTATGGCTACACCTTC. Translation gives CASSLSVQENYGYTF.

The genes are TRBV30 and TRBJ1-3; 7 bases match TRBD1. CDR1 and CDR2 (germline): GTSNPN, SVGIG (reference sequence). Losses at the gene ends were 1 base for V and 3 bases for J; bases not matched to a gene: 6. The CDR3 is 15 residues long. This CDR3 is CAWSGNSGGGNTIYF. In nucleotides, the CDR3 is TGTGCCTGGAGTGGCAATTCAGGGGGTGGAAACACCATATATTTT.

V usage is TRBV7-6 and J usage is TRBJ1-1; D call uncertain. V shed 1 base and J shed 7 bases, with 4 bases lying between them. Germline V CDR1 and CDR2: SGHVS, FNYEAQ. This CDR3 has 11 amino acids. The CDR3, as DNA: TGTGCCAGCAGCTTAGACGGTGAAGCTTTCTTT. This translates into CASSLDGEAFF.

The rearrangement joins TRBV28 to TRBJ1-6; D unresolved. Trimming left V 3 bases short and J 0 bases short, with 6 bases between. The CDR3 loop spans 15 amino acids. CDR1 and CDR2 from the germline V gene are MDHEN and SYDVKM. The CDR3: CASSLGNSYNSPLHF. In DNA form, the CDR3 reads TGTGCCAGCAGTTTGGGCAACTCCTATAATTCACCCCTCCACTTT.

This chain links TRBV7-8 with TRBJ2-1; 8 nucleotides line up with TRBD1. CDR3 length equals 13 residues. Germline CDR1 SGHVS, CDR2 FQNEAQ. After removal of 5 bases from V and 9 bases from J, the junction contained 6 bases not matched to a gene. The CDR3: CASSQDRATEQFF. CDR3 coding DNA: TGTGCCAGCAGCCAGGACAGGGCCACTGAGCAGTTCTTC.

The chain joins TRBV6-1 to TRBJ2-7, with 7 nucleotides matching TRBD2. J was trimmed by 0 bases and V by 7 bases; bases with no gene match: 9. The CDR3 runs 15 residues. CDR1 and CDR2 from the germline V gene are MNHNS and SASEGT. CDR3 coding DNA: TGTGCCAGCACTAGGTCGCTAGCGGACTCCTACGAGCAGTACTTC. Its protein is CASTRSLADSYEQYF.

The chain joins TRBV5-1 to TRBJ1-4, with 8 nucleotides matching TRBD1. The V gene's germline CDR1 is SGHRS and CDR2 YFSETQ. This CDR3 contains 16 residues. The V segment lost 0 bases and the J segment 7 bases; nucleotides outside the gene matches: 8. CDR3 nucleotide sequence: TGCGCCAGCAGCTTGGTCCAGGGGGCTTTAGGTGAAAAACTGTTTTTT. As protein: CASSLVQGALGEKLFF.

This chain uses TRBV2 with TRBJ1-6; 8 nucleotides match TRBD1. The CDR3 is made up of 15 amino acids. V lost 6 bases to trimming and J lost 5 bases; unmatched junction nucleotides: 6. Germline-derived CDR1 and CDR2 are SNHLY and FYNNEI. CDR3 protein: CASSGQGRDNSPLHF. The CDR3 region has the DNA TGTGCCAGCAGCGGACAGGGCAGGGATAATTCACCCCTCCACTTT.

The rearrangement links TRBV7-2 to TRBJ1-5, with TRBD1 as a possible D gene (5 bases). CDR3 length: 14 residues. Germline V gene lookup returns CDR1 SGHTA and CDR2 FQGNSA. The ends were cut back, 4 bases at V and 4 bases at J, with 11 bases in the middle. CDR3 region: CASSYGGLNQPQHF. The CDR3 coding sequence is TGTGCCAGCAGCTACGGGGGGTTGAATCAGCCCCAGCATTTT.

The chain couples TRBV11-3 to TRBJ2-5; TRBD2 aligns across 9 bases. The CDR3 has 15 residues. Germline-derived CDR1 and CDR2 are SGHNT and YENEEA. Trimming removed 1 base from V and 1 base from J; junction bases left unmatched: 1. CDR3 loop: CASSLGGGVQETQYF. DNA of the CDR3: TGTGCCAGCAGCTTAGGCGGGGGGGTCCAAGAGACCCAGTACTTC.

The V call is TRBV18, the J call TRBJ1-2, with D unresolved. Germline V lookup: CDR1 KGHSH, CDR2 LQKENI. Trimming left V 6 bases short and J 0 bases short, with 8 bases between. The CDR3 covers 13 residues. The DNA of the CDR3 is TGTGCCAGCTCCCCGGGAGCTAACTATGGCTACACCTTC. Its protein is CASSPGANYGYTF. The whole variable domain, filled in from reference TRBV18 and TRBJ1-2, reads NAGVMQNPRHLVRRRGQEARLRCSPMKGHSHVYWYRQLPEEGLKFMVYLQKENIIDESGMPKERFSAEFPKEGPSILRIQQVVRGDSAAYFCASSPGANYGYTFGSGTRLTVV.

The chain has TRBV28 and TRBJ1-5, with a tentative D call TRBD1 (5 bases). Germline V gives CDR1 MDHEN, CDR2 SYDVKM. Between the trimmed V and J ends, which lost 8 bases and 5 bases, there was a span of 16 bases. This CDR3 region has 14 residues. The CDR3 loop is CASDSTTHYQPQHF. CDR3 nucleotides: TGTGCCAGCGACAGTACAACACACTATCAGCCCCAGCATTTT.

The J gene is TRBJ2-7, the V gene TRBV7-2; D not certain. The V gene's germline CDR1 is SGHTA and CDR2 FQGNSA. V lost 4 bases, J lost 1 base, and 5 bases lay in between. The CDR3 has 12 residues. This chain's CDR3 is CASSSLSYEQYF. The CDR3 nucleotides are TGTGCCAGCAGCTCGTTATCCTACGAGCAGTACTTC.

The chain has TRBV28 and TRBJ1-1; 7 bases align to TRBD1. The ends lost 5 bases at V and 0 bases at J; junction bases unmatched: 18. There are 19 residues in the CDR3. Germline V gene data show CDR1 as MDHEN and CDR2 as SYDVKM. The CDR3 nucleotides are TGTGCCAGCAGTACAGACAAAAAGTACAGGGGCGGACTGAACACTGAAGCTTTCTTT. Its translation: CASSTDKKYRGGLNTEAFF.

This chain's CDR3 is CASSPPDRGISTDTQYF. The DNA for the CDR3 is TGTGCCAGCTCACCACCAGACAGGGGGATCAGCACAGATACGCAGTATTTT. The rearrangement links TRBV18 to TRBJ2-3, with 9 bases fitting TRBD1. J gave up 0 bases and V 0 bases, and 4 bases lay outside the gene matches. This CDR3 contains 17 residues. The V gene's germline CDR1 is KGHSH and CDR2 LQKENI.

This chain connects TRBV7-2 to TRBJ2-1, with TRBD1 identical over 7 bases. J gave up 4 bases and V 5 bases, and 11 bases lay outside the gene matches. Germline lookup yields CDR1 SGHTA and CDR2 FQGNSA. This CDR3 region has 16 residues. The DNA of the CDR3 is TGTGCCAGCAGCCCCACCGGGACAGAGCCTTACAATGAGCAGTTCTTC. Translating gives CASSPTGTEPYNEQFF.

The V call is TRBV10-2, the J call TRBJ2-7; D is possibly TRBD1 (5 bases). The V gene lost 3 bases and the J gene lost 2 bases, with 14 bases spanning the gap. CDR1 is WSHSY and CDR2 is SAAADI in the germline V gene. CDR3 length equals 15 residues. CDR3 region: CASSDGGSGTYEQYF. The CDR3 nucleotides are TGCGCCAGCAGTGATGGTGGTTCAGGGACCTACGAGCAGTACTTC.